This T cell receptor (beta chain) was documented in a study of identical twins. General study results and limits: Out-of-frame alpha sequences that twins shared showed excess low generation probability.

This clonotype was picked up many times. The antigen remains unidentified. TCRdb reprocessed the 5' RACE reads with MiXCR, giving one entry per CDR3 protein. The repertoire holds 200,000 to 250,000 distinct CDR3 sequences, with approximately 5.9% as singletons. Per germline, CDR1 MGHDK and CDR2 SYGVNS. The CDR3 runs to 16 residues. V lost 2 bases and J lost 7; bases outside the gene matches: 11. In addition, the sample was reused for a study of T cells expressing NK-cell markers. That publication notes: The TCR beta repertoires originated in sorted CD3+CD56+NKG2C+, CD3+CD56+NKG2C- and CD3+CD56-NKG2C+ T cells.

The sample taken for sequencing was CD8+ T cells sorted from blood. The source of this sequence is a woman under 30 in good health. The V and J genes are TRBV25-1 and TRBJ2-1, with 7 positions matching TRBD2. DNA of the CDR3: TGTGCCAGCAGTGAAGATGGGAGGGCCGGGGGAAATGAGCAGTTCTTC. Amino acid sequence: CASSEDGRAGGNEQFF. The whole variable domain, remainder taken from reference TRBV25-1 and TRBJ2-1, is EADIYQTPRYLVIGTGKKITLECSQTMGHDKMYWYQQDPGMELHLIHYSYGVNSTEKGDLSSESTVSRIRTEHFPLTLESARPSHTSQYLCASSEDGRAGGNEQFFGPGTRLTVL.